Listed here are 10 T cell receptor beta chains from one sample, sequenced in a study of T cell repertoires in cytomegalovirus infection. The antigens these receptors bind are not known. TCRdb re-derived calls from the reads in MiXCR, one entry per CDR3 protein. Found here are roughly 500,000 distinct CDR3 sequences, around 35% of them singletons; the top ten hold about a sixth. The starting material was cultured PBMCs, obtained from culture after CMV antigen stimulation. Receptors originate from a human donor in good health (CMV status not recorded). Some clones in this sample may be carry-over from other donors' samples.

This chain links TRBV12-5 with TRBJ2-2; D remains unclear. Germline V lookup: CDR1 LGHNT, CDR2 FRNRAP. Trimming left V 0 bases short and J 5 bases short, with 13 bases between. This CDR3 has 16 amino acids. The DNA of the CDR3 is TGTGCTAGTGGTTTGGTACTAAATCCGGAAACCGGGGAGCTGTTTTTT. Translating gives CASGLVLNPETGELFF.

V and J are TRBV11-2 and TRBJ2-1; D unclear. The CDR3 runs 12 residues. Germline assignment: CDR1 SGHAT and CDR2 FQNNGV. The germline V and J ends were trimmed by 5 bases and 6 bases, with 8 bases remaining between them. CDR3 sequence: CASSMSGNEQFF. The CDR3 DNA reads TGTGCCAGCAGCATGTCAGGCAATGAGCAGTTCTTC.

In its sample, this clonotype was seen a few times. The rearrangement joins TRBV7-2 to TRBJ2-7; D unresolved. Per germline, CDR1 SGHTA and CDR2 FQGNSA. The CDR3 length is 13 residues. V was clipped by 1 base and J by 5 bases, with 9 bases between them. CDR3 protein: CASSLGLEDEQYV. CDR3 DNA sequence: TGTGCCAGCAGCTTAGGGCTGGAAGACGAGCAGTACGTC.

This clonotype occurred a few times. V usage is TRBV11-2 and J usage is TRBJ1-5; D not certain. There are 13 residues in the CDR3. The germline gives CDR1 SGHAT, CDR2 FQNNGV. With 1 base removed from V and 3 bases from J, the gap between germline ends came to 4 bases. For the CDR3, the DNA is TGTGCCAGCAGCTTAGTGGTCAATCAGCCCCAGCATTTT. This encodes CASSLVVNQPQHF. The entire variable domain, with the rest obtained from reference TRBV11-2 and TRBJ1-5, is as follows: EAGVAQSPRYKIIEKRQSVAFWCNPISGHATLYWYQQILGQGPKLLIQFQNNGVVDDSQLPKDRFSAERLKGVDSTLKIQPAKLEDSAVYLCASSLVVNQPQHFGDGTRLSIL.

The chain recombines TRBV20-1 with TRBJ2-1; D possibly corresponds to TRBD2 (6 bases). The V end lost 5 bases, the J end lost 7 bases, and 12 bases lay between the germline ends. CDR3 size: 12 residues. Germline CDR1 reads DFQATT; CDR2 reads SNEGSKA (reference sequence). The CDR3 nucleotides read TGCAGTGCTGGAAGACTAGGGAATGAGCAGTTCTTC. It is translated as CSAGRLGNEQFF.

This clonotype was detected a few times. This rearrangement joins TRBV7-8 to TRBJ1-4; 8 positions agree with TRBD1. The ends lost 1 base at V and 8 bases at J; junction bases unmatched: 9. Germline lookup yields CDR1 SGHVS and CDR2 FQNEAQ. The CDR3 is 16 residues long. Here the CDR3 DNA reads TGTGCCAGCAGCTTAGGCAGGGGGCGTCCTGAGGAAAAACTGTTTTTT. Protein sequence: CASSLGRGRPEEKLFF.

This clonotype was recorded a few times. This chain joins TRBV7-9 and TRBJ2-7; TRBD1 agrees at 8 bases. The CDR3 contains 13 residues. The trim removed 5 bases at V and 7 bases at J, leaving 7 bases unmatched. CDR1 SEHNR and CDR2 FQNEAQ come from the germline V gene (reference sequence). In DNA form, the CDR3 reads TGTGCCAGCAGCACCGGACAGGGTGGGGAGCAGTACGTC. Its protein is CASSTGQGGEQYV.

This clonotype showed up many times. As DNA, the CDR3 is TGTGCCAGCAAAGAGACTAGCGGGAGAGGGGATACGCAGTATTTT. Amino acids: CASKETSGRGDTQYF. The J gene is TRBJ2-3, the V gene TRBV7-2; 12 nucleotides agree with TRBD2. CDR1 and CDR2 from the germline V gene are SGHTA and FQGNSA. CDR3 length: 15 amino acids. Unmatched junction bases numbered 8, after V lost 7 bases and J lost 6 bases.

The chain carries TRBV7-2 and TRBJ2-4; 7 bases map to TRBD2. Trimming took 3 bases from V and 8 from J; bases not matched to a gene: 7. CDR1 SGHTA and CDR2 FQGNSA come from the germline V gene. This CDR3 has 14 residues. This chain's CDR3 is CASSFGEGVYIQYF. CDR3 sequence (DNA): TGTGCCAGCAGCTTTGGGGAGGGAGTTTACATTCAGTACTTC.

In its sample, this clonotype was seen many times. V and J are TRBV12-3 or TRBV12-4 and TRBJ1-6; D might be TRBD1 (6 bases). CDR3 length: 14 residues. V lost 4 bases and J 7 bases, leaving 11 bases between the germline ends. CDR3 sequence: CASSSGQLNSPLHF. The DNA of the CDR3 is TGTGCCAGCAGTTCTGGACAGCTAAATTCACCCCTCCACTTT.